This T cell receptor (beta chain) was profiled in a study of T-cell memory formation after mild COVID-19. TCRdb itself ran the 5' RACE reads through MiXCR, one entry per CDR3 protein. The repertoire consists of hundreds of thousands of distinct CDR3 sequences, with about 22% occurring once and the leading ten covering around 7.7%. This receptor was taken from an adult woman who had mild COVID-19 (a few samples of this study predate the infection). Cell type and time point are not known. The sequenced material came from PBMCs or a T cell subset sorted from them (not recorded which).

The CDR3 DNA is TGTGCCAGCAGCCCCCAACCTGGGGCAGGGCATGAAAAACTGTTTTTT. Translating it yields CASSPQPGAGHEKLFF. The rearrangement links TRBV11-3 to TRBJ1-4; maybe TRBD1 (5 bases). The CDR3 is made up of 16 amino acids. Germline CDR1 SGHNT, CDR2 YENEEA. Trimming removed 5 bases at V and 6 bases at J, with 19 bases between.